The 32 T cell receptor beta chains reported below all come from one sample, sequenced in a study of T cells in Graves' hyperthyroidism and ophthalmopathy. What was amplified from RNA transcripts were TCR beta CDR3 regions. The HTBI primer set drove a first-round RT-PCR of the TCR CDR3. TCRdb used MiXCR to reprocess the multiplex PCR reads, holding one entry per CDR3 protein. Among around 620,000 distinct CDR3 sequences listed, about a sixth were seen once. Sequenced sample: blood. These TCRs come from a woman in her twenties or thirties with Graves' hyperthyroidism.

This clonotype was picked up many times. The chain has TRBV12-3 or TRBV12-4 and TRBJ2-7, with D unresolved. V was trimmed by 6 bases and J by 3 bases, leaving 12 bases between them. The CDR3 is made up of 13 amino acids. CDR3 amino acids: CASSLVWGYEQYF. The DNA for the CDR3 is TGTGCCAGCAGCTTGGTATGGGGCTACGAGCAGTACTTC.

There are many counts of this clonotype. The chain recombines TRBV28 with TRBJ2-1; 7 positions match TRBD1. Germline assignment: CDR1 MDHEN and CDR2 SYDVKM. The V and J ends lost 5 bases and 6 bases, in that order; junction bases with no gene match: 7. This CDR3 spans 14 amino acids. In DNA form, the CDR3 reads TGTGCCAGCAGTCCGGGACAGAGTCTCAATGAGCAGTTCTTC. Translating gives CASSPGQSLNEQFF.

This clonotype was counted many times. The chain recombines TRBV12-3 or TRBV12-4 with TRBJ2-7; D gene uncertain. The length of the CDR3 is 14 residues. Deletions cut 3 bases from V and 3 bases from J, with 12 bases between. CDR3: CASSFTRRSYEQYF. As DNA, the CDR3 is TGTGCCAGCAGTTTCACCCGGCGCAGCTACGAGCAGTACTTC.

This clonotype was recorded many times. This chain uses TRBV2 with TRBJ1-1; perhaps TRBD1 as D (5 bases). Germline CDR1 and CDR2: SNHLY and FYNNEI. The ends were cut back, 7 bases at V and 10 bases at J, with 22 bases in the middle. The CDR3 totals 14 residues. CDR3 region: CASNGQWGGRGAFF. The CDR3 DNA follows: TGTGCCAGCAACGGTCAGTGGGGGGGACGGGGAGCTTTCTTT.

This clonotype was detected ten times or more. The chain combines TRBV11-2 with TRBJ2-3; D ambiguous. The length of the CDR3 is 16 residues. V gave up 5 bases and J gave up 4 bases, with 19 bases separating them. The germline V gene has CDR1 SGHAT and CDR2 FQNNGV. DNA for the CDR3: TGTGCCAGCAGCCCTGAACCCAGAGAGGTTCCAGATACGCAGTATTTT. This sequence encodes CASSPEPREVPDTQYF.

This chain connects TRBV19 to TRBJ1-5, with D possibly matching TRBD1 (6 bases). The CDR3 length is 16 residues. Trimming took 5 bases from V and 2 from J, leaving 16 bases between them. CDR1 is LNHDA and CDR2 is SQIVND in the germline V gene (reference sequence). In DNA form, the CDR3 reads TGTGCCAGTAGTGCAGACACAGGGTGGGGCAATCAGCCCCAGCATTTT. Protein sequence: CASSADTGWGNQPQHF. Variable domain in full (rest from reference TRBV19 and TRBJ1-5): DGGITQSPKYLFRKEGQNVTLSCEQNLNHDAMYWYRQDPGQGLRLIYYSQIVNDFQKGDIAEGYSVSREKKESFPLTVTSAQKNPTAFYLCASSADTGWGNQPQHFGDGTRLSIL.

DNA for the CDR3: TGTGCCAGTAGTATCGGACCTGCCGTAGAGACCCAGTACTTC. It encodes CASSIGPAVETQYF. V is TRBV19 and J is TRBJ2-5; D remains ambiguous. Germline V gives CDR1 LNHDA, CDR2 SQIVND (reference sequence). With 3 bases removed from V and 4 bases from J, the gap between germline ends came to 12 bases. This CDR3 spans 14 amino acids.

The chain is built from TRBV4-1 and TRBJ1-1; D remains ambiguous. The germline V gene encodes CDR1 MGHRA and CDR2 YSYEKL. V was pared by 3 bases and J by 1 base, with 9 bases between. This CDR3 region has 14 residues. As DNA, the CDR3 is TGCGCCAGCAGCCACCCCGGACGGAACACTGAAGCTTTCTTT. This codes for CASSHPGRNTEAFF.

The table lists this clonotype with a few counts. DNA of the CDR3: TGTGCCAGCAGCAACCCGGGACAGCAATATGGCTACACCTTC. Its translation is CASSNPGQQYGYTF. This chain joins TRBV7-2 and TRBJ1-2; 7 bases agree with TRBD1. CDR1 is SGHTA, CDR2 FQGNSA, per germline. The CDR3 is 14 amino acids. Trimming took 5 bases from V and 5 from J; bases not matched to a gene: 8.

Concerning this clonotype itself: Just one base apart from a much larger clone, this may be a read error. The CDR3 sequence is CASSVSGSGDEQFF. Written as DNA, the CDR3 is TGTGCCAGCAGCGTTAGCGGGAGTGGGGATGAGCAGTTCTTC. The rearrangement links TRBV9 to TRBJ2-1; TRBD2 matches 9 bases. The CDR3 covers 14 residues. With 2 bases clipped from V and 8 bases from J, the junction kept 5 bases outside the gene matches. Germline V gene sequence: CDR1 SGDLS, CDR2 YYNGEE.

Concerning this clonotype: This may come from a read error, since a much larger clone is one base off. The V and J genes are TRBV11-1 and TRBJ2-1; TRBD2 matches at 9 bases. Germline lookup yields CDR1 SGHAT and CDR2 FQDESV (reference sequence). The CDR3 totals 16 residues. CDR3: CASSLSSGMGYNEEFF. The CDR3 DNA sequence: TGTGCCAGCAGCTTATCTAGCGGGATGGGGTACAATGAGGAGTTCTTC.

The J gene is TRBJ2-5, the V gene TRBV2; no reliable D call. The J call may be incorrect, as the DNA end agrees better with TRBJ2-1. The CDR3 consists of 12 residues. CDR1 and CDR2 (germline): SNHLY, FYNNEI. CDR3 bases: TGTGCCAGCAGTGAAGCGGAGTGGGCCCAGTTCTTC. Amino acid sequence: CASSEAEWAQFF.

This clonotype was seen only a few times. J is TRBJ1-4 and V is TRBV27; D unclear. Trimming shortened V by 4 bases and J by 4 bases, and 13 bases separated the two germline ends. From germline, CDR1 is MNHEY and CDR2 SMNVEV (reference sequence). The CDR3 runs to 15 residues. In DNA, the CDR3 is TGTGCCAGCAGTTCCACCGGACCCCTTAATGAAAAACTGTTTTTT. It translates to CASSSTGPLNEKLFF.

The table lists this clonotype with many counts. The chain recombines TRBV2 with TRBJ2-1; 7 bases are a match to TRBD2. The CDR3 length is 16 residues. J lost 2 bases, V lost 1 base, and 5 bases had no gene match. Germline lookup yields CDR1 SNHLY and CDR2 FYNNEI. This CDR3 reads CASSEGLASPYNEQFF. The CDR3 DNA follows: TGTGCCAGCAGTGAAGGACTAGCAAGCCCCTACAATGAGCAGTTCTTC.

This clonotype was observed at least ten times. V usage is TRBV7-8 and J usage is TRBJ2-7, with 10 bases lining up with TRBD1. Germline values: CDR1 SGHVS, CDR2 FQNEAQ. Unmatched junction bases numbered 8, after V lost 5 bases and J lost 4 bases. This CDR3 has 15 amino acids. CDR3 sequence reads: CASSLEGTGVYEQYF. The CDR3 DNA reads as TGTGCCAGCAGCCTCGAGGGGACAGGGGTTTACGAGCAGTACTTC.

This clonotype was seen a few times. The CDR3 carries no conserved terminal phenylalanine or tryptophan, so it likely arises from a read error. The chain links TRBV2 to TRBJ2-1; 8 bases agree with TRBD2. From germline, CDR1 is SNHLY and CDR2 FYNNEI. V shed 11 bases, J shed 3 bases, and the junction held 6 bases outside the gene matches. The CDR3 spans 13 residues. The CDR3 region is CAWAGGRYNEQFS. The DNA of the CDR3 is TGTGCCTGGGCGGGAGGTCGCTACAATGAGCAGTTCTCC.

This chain links TRBV24-1 with TRBJ2-7; no reliable D call. V lost 4 bases to trimming and J lost 3 bases, with 6 bases between them. Per the germline V gene, CDR1 is KGHDR and CDR2 is SFDVKD. This CDR3 spans 12 amino acids. The CDR3 DNA reads TGTGCCACCAGTGACACCAGCTACGAGCAGTACTTC. Protein product: CATSDTSYEQYF.

About this clonotype itself: A much larger clone differs by one base, so this may be a read error. This chain links TRBV29-1 with TRBJ1-1; the match to TRBD1 covers 8 bases. The CDR3 covers 13 residues. Looked up from germline, CDR1 is SQVTM and CDR2 is ANQGSEA. J gave up 1 base and V 7 bases, and 5 bases lay outside the gene matches. The CDR3 sequence: CSASRGQNTEAFF. CDR3 coding DNA: TGCAGCGCTAGCAGGGGGCAGAACACTGAAGCTTTCTTT.

This chain joins TRBV20-1 and TRBJ2-2; D could derive from TRBD1 or TRBD2 (7 bases each). Between the trimmed V and J ends, which lost 0 bases and 3 bases, there was a span of 17 bases. The CDR3 loop spans 17 amino acids. Germline CDR1 is DFQATT and CDR2 is SNEGSKA (reference sequence). CDR3 region: CSARDQGRGPHTGELFF. Written as DNA, the CDR3 is TGCAGTGCTAGAGATCAGGGGAGGGGGCCCCACACCGGGGAGCTGTTTTTT.

There are a few counts of this clonotype. This chain links TRBV5-6 with TRBJ2-1; 10 bases line up with TRBD2. This CDR3 comprises 14 residues. Germline CDR1 SGHDT, CDR2 YYEEEE. V lost 4 bases and J lost 6; bases outside the gene matches: 4. This CDR3 is CASSDLAGVNEQFF. The CDR3 DNA sequence: TGTGCCAGCAGCGATCTAGCGGGAGTCAATGAGCAGTTCTTC.

The chain recombines TRBV27 with TRBJ1-5; 7 bases are shared with TRBD1. The CDR3 covers 14 residues. The trim removed 8 bases at V and 3 bases at J, leaving 7 bases unmatched. CDR1 is MNHEY, CDR2 SMNVEV, per germline (reference sequence). The CDR3 DNA reads TGTGCCAGCTCAAACAGGGGACACAATCAGCCCCAGCATTTT. Translated: CASSNRGHNQPQHF.

This clonotype was observed many times. The rearrangement uses TRBV7-2 and TRBJ2-2, with TRBD2 identical over 10 bases. This CDR3 region has 16 residues. Germline lookup yields CDR1 SGHTA and CDR2 FQGNSA. Trimming cost V 5 bases and J 4 bases; bases outside gene matches: 7. The CDR3 here is CASSPMGLASTGELFF. As DNA, the CDR3 is TGTGCCAGCAGCCCCATGGGACTAGCGAGCACCGGGGAGCTGTTTTTT.

This clonotype was recorded many times. The chain carries TRBV27 and TRBJ2-1; D call uncertain. Germline V gene sequence: CDR1 MNHEY, CDR2 SMNVEV (reference sequence). The CDR3 is made up of 16 amino acids. V lost 5 bases to trimming and J lost 0 bases, with 14 bases between them. The CDR3 protein is CASSPIALSSYNEQFF. The DNA for the CDR3 is TGTGCCAGCAGTCCTATAGCTCTTAGCTCCTACAATGAGCAGTTCTTC.

Concerning this clonotype: This sequence may be a read error, since a much larger clone differs from it by one base. This chain connects TRBV29-1 to TRBJ2-5; tentatively, D is TRBD2 (6 bases). Germline V gene lookup returns CDR1 SQVTM and CDR2 ANQGSEA. This CDR3 is 14 amino acids long. V was shortened by 3 bases and J by 4 bases, with 15 bases between the two germline ends. The chain's CDR3 is CSVDPPGDGETQYF. In nucleotides, the CDR3 is TGCAGCGTTGACCCTCCGGGAGACGGAGAGACCCAGTACTTC.

This rearrangement joins TRBV5-1 to TRBJ2-7; perhaps TRBD1 as D (6 bases). The V gene lost 4 bases and the J gene lost 2 bases, with 13 bases spanning the gap. The CDR3 has 14 amino acids. Germline loops: CDR1 SGHRS, CDR2 YFSETQ. CDR3 DNA sequence: TGCGCCAGCAGCACCAGGGGTTCGACCTACGAGCAGTACTTC. It is translated as CASSTRGSTYEQYF. Looking up the rest from reference TRBV5-1 and TRBJ2-7 gives the full variable domain: KAGVTQTPRYLIKTRGQQVTLSCSPISGHRSVSWYQQTPGQGLQFLFEYFSETQRNKGNFPGRFSGRQFSNSRSEMNVSTLELGDSALYLCASSTRGSTYEQYFGPGTRLTVT.

This clonotype has a count of ten or more. The V call is TRBV24-1, the J call TRBJ2-1; D unclear. The CDR3 is made up of 16 amino acids. Trimming removed 3 bases at V and 7 bases at J, with 18 bases between. CDR1 KGHDR and CDR2 SFDVKD come from the germline V gene. The CDR3 DNA reads as TGTGCCACCAGTGATGATCGGGCACGGACGTGGAATGAGCAGTTCTTC. It specifies CATSDDRARTWNEQFF.

The rearrangement joins TRBV11-3 to TRBJ2-3, with TRBD1 matching over 9 bases. Unmatched junction bases numbered 8, after V lost 5 bases and J lost 5 bases. The germline V gene encodes CDR1 SGHNT and CDR2 YENEEA. CDR3 length: 15 residues. The CDR3 coding sequence is TGTGCCAGCAGCAGACAGGGGGTGAGAGGAGATACGCAGTATTTT. It encodes CASSRQGVRGDTQYF.

This clonotype was recorded once. V usage is TRBV28 and J usage is TRBJ2-7; 8 nucleotides align to TRBD1. Germline V gives CDR1 MDHEN, CDR2 SYDVKM. The CDR3 has 13 residues. The ends lost 3 bases at V and 4 bases at J; junction bases unmatched: 2. CDR3: CASSLTGEYEQYF. In DNA form, the CDR3 reads TGTGCCAGCAGTTTGACAGGGGAGTACGAGCAGTACTTC. Using reference TRBV28 and TRBJ2-7 for the parts outside the CDR3, the full variable domain is DVKVTQSSRYLVKRTGEKVFLECVQDMDHENMFWYRQDPGLGLRLIYFSYDVKMKEKGDIPEGYSVSREKKERFSLILESASTNQTSMYLCASSLTGEYEQYFGPGTRLTVT.

The rearrangement joins TRBV4-1 to TRBJ1-5, with D perhaps TRBD1 (5 bases). The V and J ends lost 0 bases and 10 bases respectively, with 13 bases between them. The germline gives CDR1 MGHRA, CDR2 YSYEKL. The CDR3 spans 14 residues. In DNA form, the CDR3 reads TGCGCCAGCAGCCAAGAAACTGGTTGGGGCCCCCAGCATTTT. Translated, it gives CASSQETGWGPQHF.

This clonotype was seen many times. The chain couples TRBV7-2 to TRBJ2-1; perhaps TRBD2 as D (6 bases). Germline V gene lookup returns CDR1 SGHTA and CDR2 FQGNSA. The V end lost 5 bases, the J end lost 2 bases, and 13 bases lay between the germline ends. The CDR3 runs to 15 residues. As DNA, the CDR3 is TGTGCCAGCAGCCCCGGGGACTTCGCCTACAATGAGCAGTTCTTC. Its translation is CASSPGDFAYNEQFF.

The gene calls are TRBV2 and TRBJ2-3, with D uncertain. In germline, CDR1 is SNHLY, CDR2 FYNNEI. The CDR3 is 14 amino acids. The ends were cut back, 3 bases at V and 2 bases at J, with 9 bases in the middle. The CDR3: CASSDWQSTDTQYF. Written as DNA, the CDR3 is TGTGCCAGCAGTGACTGGCAGTCCACAGATACGCAGTATTTT.

This clonotype was counted many times. The chain is built from TRBV20-1 and TRBJ2-4; D is possibly TRBD2 (7 bases). Between the trimmed V and J ends, which lost 0 bases and 2 bases, there was a span of 11 bases. This CDR3 comprises 15 residues. CDR1 and CDR2 (germline): DFQATT, SNEGSKA (reference sequence). CDR3 residues: CSAREGGAPKNIQYF. As DNA, the CDR3 is TGCAGTGCTAGAGAAGGGGGGGCTCCCAAAAACATTCAGTACTTC.